This T cell receptor beta chain was recorded in a study of T cells after yellow fever vaccination (dated by TCRdb to between 2017 and 2020). Study-level background: Libraries from fractions with low cell numbers were prepared with the SMART-Seq v4 Ultra Low Input RNA kit. Bulk TCR alpha and beta repertoires were sequenced longitudinally to track T-cell clones before and after primary and booster YFV17D yellow fever vaccination. The cohort comprised two healthy male donors, one aged 18 to 30 and one aged 30 to 40 years. Blood was collected at multiple timepoints before and after primary and secondary immunization, and bulk PBMC replicates and cell subsets were isolated. Results the study describes overall, beyond this receptor: The secondary T-cell response was found to be weaker but faster than the primary response, with a peak reached on day 5 rather than on day 15. Because the study included only two donors, the extent to which the findings can be generalized is limited. Computational filtering was needed because FACS-sorted repertoires could contain abundant contaminating clonotypes from the bulk population. After the booster, most of the clones that had expanded following primary vaccination were detected again (96% of CD4 and roughly nine tenths of CD8), which suggests that memory was broadly maintained. A small share of clonotypes was detected in both CD4 and CD8 compartments, with the overlap likely arising from convergent recombination.

TCRdb lists the instrument as Illumina NovaSeq 6000. TCR cDNA was synthesized by 5'RACE template switching, which introduced a universal primer site and unique molecular identifiers. cDNA synthesis was primed from both the TCR alpha and TCR beta constant segments. Two PCR steps were used to amplify libraries, with sample barcodes and sequencing adapters being added in the second step. Sequencing of the libraries was done on either Illumina HiSeq 2500 (2x100 bp) or NovaSeq (2x150 bp). As for the authors' bioinformatics: MIGEC was used to demultiplex reads and collapse the reads into UMI consensus sequences, and MiXCR was used for V(D)J alignment. Using edgeR on replicate PBMC samples, clonotypes were called vaccine-responding if FDR was below 0.01 and the log2 fold change was above 5 up to day 15. Each bulk clonotype received a CD4 or CD8 identity based on whether the sequenced CD4 or CD8 repertoire contained that clonotype at higher abundance. The public reads were quality trimmed at Q25 with fastp and then assembled into clones with MiXCR by TCRdb, keeping productive beta chains. Rows with a matching CDR3 protein are joined into one entry that keeps the most common DNA and genes. V and J calls and clone size were set by TCRdb, not the authors. The sample table records roughly 340,000 distinct CDR3 sequences; approximately 4.2% of these occur just once. 20% to 25% of the sample belongs to the ten largest clones.

The CDR3 spans 12 residues, from the cysteine through the phenylalanine. Only the CDR3 region is kept as DNA, spanning 36 bases read in frame from base 1. Trimming costs V 6 bases and J 3 bases, and their ends lie 8 bases apart. This specimen's treatment or condition label, per the study, means: live attenuated yellow fever vaccine strain. Two biological replicates of bulk PBMCs were collected at each blood-draw timepoint. A standard Ficoll-Paque protocol was used to isolate PBMCs from peripheral blood. TriZol was used to extract RNA from bulk PBMCs, CD4 and CD8 fractions, and dextramer-positive and dextramer-negative fractions. This clonotype was counted many times. No antigen is known for it. No base quality values were provided; no much bigger clone lies one nucleotide off.

This chain joins TRBV12-3 or TRBV12-4 to TRBJ2-5, with the D gene not confidently named. The sample was PBMCs, taken 5 days after the yellow fever booster vaccination. This receptor was identified in a man between 18 and 29 years old who received the YFV17D yellow fever vaccine. In nucleotides, the sequence is TGTGCCAGCAGCCGAGAGGAAGAGACCCAGTACTTC. This yields the protein CASSREEETQYF.